What follows are 15 T cell receptor beta chains derived from one specimen sequenced in a study of cytomegalovirus exposure and HLA in healthy donors. Sequencing was performed with immunoSEQ multiplex PCR; in TCRdb, only in-frame clones are kept and a portion is missing. This table has around 160,000 clones, 84% appearing once. Sequencing was performed on PBMCs. These receptors were obtained from a young man in good health and CMV-seropositive.

This chain links TRBV25-1 with TRBJ2-7; 7 bases match TRBD1. Germline V gives CDR1 MGHDK, CDR2 SYGVNS. The CDR3 has 15 residues. CDR3 in amino acids: CVRDIRDSEGDEQYF. DNA of the CDR3: TGTGTCAGGGATATCCGGGACAGTGAAGGGGACGAGCAGTACTTC.

The rearrangement links TRBV7-2 to TRBJ2-7, with 9 bases that match TRBD2. Germline V CDR1 and CDR2: SGHTA, FQGNSA. V trimming: 3 bases; J trimming: 4 bases; junction bases outside the gene matches: 10. This CDR3 has 16 amino acids. This CDR3 reads CASSFRGGSGSYEQYF. CDR3 nucleotide sequence: TGTGCCAGCAGCTTCCGGGGGGGTAGCGGGAGTTACGAGCAGTACTTC.

There are a few counts of this clone. The chain uses TRBV5-6 and TRBJ1-1; TRBD1 matches at 7 bases. The CDR3 contains 13 residues. Germline-derived CDR1 and CDR2 are SGHDT and YYEEEE. The J segment lost 6 bases and the V segment lost 4 bases, leaving 6 bases of the junction unmatched. The CDR3 spells CASSPGTDSEAFF. Here the CDR3 DNA reads TGTGCCAGCAGCCCTGGGACAGACTCTGAAGCTTTCTTT.

The chain combines TRBV6-6 with TRBJ2-1; D perhaps matches TRBD2 (6 bases). V lost 6 bases and J 9 bases, leaving 9 bases between the germline ends. Germline V CDR1 and CDR2: MNHNY, SVGAGI (reference sequence). The CDR3 totals 11 residues. The DNA for the CDR3 is TGTGCCAGCAGCGCGGAGGGTGAGCAGTTCTTC. It codes for CASSAEGEQFF.

The chain uses TRBV5-4 and TRBJ1-4, with 7 bases identical to TRBD1. J gave up 2 bases and V 1 base, and 2 bases lay outside the gene matches. CDR3 length equals 15 residues. CDR1 is SGHNT and CDR2 is YYREEE in the germline V gene (reference sequence). CDR3 DNA: TGTGCCAGCAGCTTGAGACAGGGTACTAATGAAAAACTGTTTTTT. Its translation is CASSLRQGTNEKLFF.

The genes are TRBV18 and TRBJ1-2; TRBD1 matches 7 bases. Trimming removed 5 bases from V and 4 bases from J; junction bases left unmatched: 10. The CDR3 length is 15 residues. Germline CDR1 is KGHSH and CDR2 is LQKENI. CDR3 loop: CASSSLQGGSYGYTF. The CDR3 DNA reads as TGTGCCAGCTCATCCCTGCAGGGGGGATCCTATGGCTACACCTTC.

The genes are TRBV7-2 and TRBJ1-2; the match to TRBD1 covers 7 bases. The CDR3 totals 13 residues. V shed 5 bases, J shed 6 bases, and the junction held 6 bases outside the gene matches. Germline CDR1 SGHTA, CDR2 FQGNSA. The CDR3 is CASSDRVGDGYTF. CDR3 DNA: TGTGCCAGCAGCGACAGGGTCGGGGATGGCTACACCTTC.

V gene TRBV6-6 combines with J gene TRBJ1-6; 7 bases are a match to TRBD1. Germline CDR1 is MNHNY and CDR2 is SVGAGI (reference sequence). The CDR3 contains 15 residues. Losses at the gene ends were 5 bases for V and 5 bases for J; bases not matched to a gene: 6. The DNA of the CDR3 is TGTGCCAGCAGTACACGGGACAGTCATAATTCACCCCTCCACTTT. It specifies CASSTRDSHNSPLHF.

The sample holds one count of this clone. The V gene is TRBV29-1, the J gene TRBJ2-5; TRBD2 agrees at 9 bases. Germline V lookup: CDR1 SQVTM, CDR2 ANQGSEA. Trimming cost V 6 bases and J 7 bases; bases outside gene matches: 12. The length of the CDR3 is 14 residues. The CDR3 region is CSVVLAGTRGTQYF. The CDR3 DNA reads TGCAGCGTGGTTCTAGCGGGGACAAGAGGGACCCAGTACTTC.

V gene TRBV30 combines with J gene TRBJ2-1; 7 positions match TRBD2. V trimming: 1 base; J trimming: 0 bases; junction bases outside the gene matches: 0. This CDR3 region has 14 residues. Germline CDR1 reads GTSNPN; CDR2 reads SVGIG (reference sequence). CDR3 region: CAWSGGGSYNEQFF. The CDR3 DNA reads as TGTGCCTGGAGTGGGGGGGGCTCCTACAATGAGCAGTTCTTC.

For the CDR3, the DNA is TGCAGCGTTAAGGCTGCCCGGGACTATGGCTACACCTTC. Its translation is CSVKAARDYGYTF. V gene TRBV29-1 combines with J gene TRBJ1-2; no firm D call. This CDR3 has 13 residues. CDR1 and CDR2 (germline): SQVTM, ANQGSEA. Deletions cut 5 bases from V and 3 bases from J, with 13 bases between.

The chain carries TRBV28 and TRBJ2-3; 13 bases are a match to TRBD2. The ends lost 3 bases at V and 5 bases at J; junction bases unmatched: 8. Germline CDR1 reads MDHEN; CDR2 reads SYDVKM. The CDR3 is made up of 17 amino acids. The DNA for the CDR3 is TGTGCCAGCAGTTTCCTGGGACTAGCGGGAATGGGAGATACGCAGTATTTT. Translated: CASSFLGLAGMGDTQYF.

The rearrangement links TRBV6-6 to TRBJ2-3; 7 nucleotides line up with TRBD1. Germline lookup yields CDR1 MNHNY and CDR2 SVGAGI (reference sequence). There are 15 residues in the CDR3. J lost 3 bases, V lost 2 bases, and 5 bases had no gene match. CDR3 region: CASSYQGERTDTQYF. CDR3 coding DNA: TGTGCCAGCAGTTACCAGGGGGAGAGGACAGATACGCAGTATTTT.

The chain carries TRBV5-4 and TRBJ1-1; no reliable D call. Germline loops: CDR1 SGHNT, CDR2 YYREEE (reference sequence). The CDR3 is 16 amino acids. V gave up 4 bases and J gave up 1 base, with 17 bases separating them. Here the CDR3 DNA reads TGTGCCAGCAGCCCTAATTGGGCAGTGGAGAACACTGAAGCTTTCTTT. This sequence encodes CASSPNWAVENTEAFF.

The chain joins TRBV27 to TRBJ1-1; a weak D match, TRBD1 (5 bases). This CDR3 has 14 amino acids. Germline values: CDR1 MNHEY, CDR2 SMNVEV (reference sequence). Trimming left V 6 bases short and J 0 bases short, with 11 bases between. CDR3 in DNA: TGTGCCAGCAGCGCACAGGTCATGAACACTGAAGCTTTCTTT. Its protein is CASSAQVMNTEAFF.